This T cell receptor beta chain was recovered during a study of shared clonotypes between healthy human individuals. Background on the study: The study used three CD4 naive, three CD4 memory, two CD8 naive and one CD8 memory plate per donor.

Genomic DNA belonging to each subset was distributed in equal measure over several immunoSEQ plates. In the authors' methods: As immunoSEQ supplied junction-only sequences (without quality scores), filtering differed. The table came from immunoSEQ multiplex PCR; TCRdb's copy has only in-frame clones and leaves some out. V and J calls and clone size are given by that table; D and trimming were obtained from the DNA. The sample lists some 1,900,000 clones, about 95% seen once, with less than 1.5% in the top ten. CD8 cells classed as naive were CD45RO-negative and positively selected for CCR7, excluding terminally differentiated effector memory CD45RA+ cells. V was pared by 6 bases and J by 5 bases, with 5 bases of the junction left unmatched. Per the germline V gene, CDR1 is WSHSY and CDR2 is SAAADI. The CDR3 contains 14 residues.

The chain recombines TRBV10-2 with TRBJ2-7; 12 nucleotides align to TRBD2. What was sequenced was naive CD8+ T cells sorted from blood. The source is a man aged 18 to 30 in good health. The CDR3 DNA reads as TGCGCCAGCAGGACTAGCGGGAGAATCGACGAGCAGTACTTC. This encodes CASRTSGRIDEQYF.